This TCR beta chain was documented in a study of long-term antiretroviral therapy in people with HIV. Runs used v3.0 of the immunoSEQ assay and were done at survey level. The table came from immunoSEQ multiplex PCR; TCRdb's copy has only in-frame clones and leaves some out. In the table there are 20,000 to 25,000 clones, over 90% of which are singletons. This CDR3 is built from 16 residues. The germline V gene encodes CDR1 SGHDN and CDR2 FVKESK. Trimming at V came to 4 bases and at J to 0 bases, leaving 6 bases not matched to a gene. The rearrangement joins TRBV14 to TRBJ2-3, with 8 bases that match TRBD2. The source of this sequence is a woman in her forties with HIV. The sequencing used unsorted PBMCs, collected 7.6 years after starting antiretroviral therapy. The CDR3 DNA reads TGTGCCAGCAGCCTAAGCGGGGGCTTCAGCACAGATACGCAGTATTTT. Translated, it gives CASSLSGGFSTDTQYF.